This TCR beta chain was retrieved from a study of OX40 agonist ivuxolimab in advanced cancers. Study background: Ivuxolimab is an agonistic anti-OX40 (CD134) antibody, and patients were treated with it. Notes on the study in general: The 0.1-3.0 mg/kg partial responders had among the lowest clonal expansion. Dose levels from 0.1 to 3.0 mg/kg saw CD4+ and CD8+ blood T cells expand clonally by week 6.

The method was immunoSEQ multiplex PCR; TCRdb's version includes in-frame clones alone and lacks a portion of them. The sample holds approximately 41,000 clones, more than 75% seen once. Notes on this clone: What it binds is not known.

Germline CDR1 is LNHDA and CDR2 is SQIVND (reference sequence). Deletions cut 4 bases from V and 8 bases from J, with 17 bases between. The CDR3 extends over 14 amino acids. Patients with autoimmune history or systemic immunosuppression were excluded. Sequencing was performed on CD4+ or CD8+ T cells sorted from blood, taken in a trial of the OX40 agonist ivuxolimab. The clonotype comes from an adult with an advanced solid tumor such as melanoma, head and neck, liver or kidney cancer. The J gene is TRBJ1-2, the V gene TRBV19; D is uncertain. CDR3 in DNA: TGTGCCAGTAGTAATACCTTGGGGAGTTGGGGCTACACCTTC. Encoded protein: CASSNTLGSWGYTF.